This entry describes one TCR beta chain. What it binds is not known. In the same sample, other DNA sequences code for this CDR3. Treatment meaning: oral pan-JAK inhibitor, 5-10 mg twice daily. These data are taken from a study of CD8+ T cells in alopecia areata. Germline V gene lookup returns CDR1 DFQATT and CDR2 SNEGSKA (reference sequence). The V end lost 3 bases, the J end lost 5 bases, and 4 bases lay between the germline ends. CDR3 length: 10 amino acids. Reverse transcribed after extraction, RNA yielded cDNA as the sequencing template. Sequencing was performed with immunoSEQ multiplex PCR; in TCRdb, only in-frame clones are kept and a portion is missing. The data hold 190,000 or so clones, with about three fifths observed a single time. Study results and caveats: Tissue-resident alphabeta T cells belonging to normal skin likewise get sequenced within scalp specimens. Researchers say the link of baseline CD8+ expansion to response remains uncertain, with one nonresponder.

This chain connects TRBV20-1 to TRBJ2-5, with no clear D. The source is a human donor with alopecia areata. Sample: CD8+ T cells sorted from blood, taken at week 24, from a patient treated with tofacitinib. CDR3 nucleotides: TGCAGTGCTAGTTTCGAGACCCAGTACTTC. Protein product: CSASFETQYF.